This T cell receptor beta chain is from a study of human T cells and chemical hapten exposure. Time point here: pre-sensitization, week 0. Sample treatment: therapeutic diphenylcyclopropenone sensitization with weekly scalp DPC. A single record per CDR3 protein comes from TCRdb applying MiXCR to the RACE reads. Among around 120,000 distinct CDR3 sequences listed, about 13% were seen once. This CDR3 contains 15 residues. V lost 0 bases, J lost 1 base, and 10 bases lay in between. Germline V gene data show CDR1 as SGHRS and CDR2 as YFSETQ. Sample: whole blood, taken in connection with sensitization to the hapten diphenylcyclopropenone (DPC). The chain links TRBV5-1 to TRBJ2-5; D is unclear. This clonotype originated in a woman under 30 with alopecia areata. Some clones in this sample may be carry-over from other donors' samples. CDR3 in DNA: TGCGCCAGCAGCTTGGACAAGGAAGGCCAAGAGACCCAGTACTTC. This sequence encodes CASSLDKEGQETQYF. Complete variable domain (other parts from reference TRBV5-1 and TRBJ2-5): KAGVTQTPRYLIKTRGQQVTLSCSPISGHRSVSWYQQTPGQGLQFLFEYFSETQRNKGNFPGRFSGRQFSNSRSEMNVSTLELGDSALYLCASSLDKEGQETQYFGPGTRLLVL.